The 9 T cell receptor beta chains presented below share a single source sample, sequenced in a study of T-cell reconstitution after alpha-beta-depleted transplantation in children. The TCRbeta library incorporated unique molecular identifiers. TCRdb re-called the PCR reads with MiXCR, one entry per CDR3 protein. Of under 140,000 distinct CDR3 sequences listed, 10% are singletons. The material was PBMCs from the stem cell graft donor, obtained from the stem cell graft. All receptors come from a human donor who donated a stem cell graft to a child with acute lymphoblastic leukemia.

This clonotype was observed many times. The rearrangement joins TRBV10-3 to TRBJ2-1; TRBD1 is a possible D gene (6 bases). Trimming took 6 bases from V and 7 from J, leaving 13 bases between them. Per germline, CDR1 ENHRY and CDR2 SYGVKD. The CDR3 runs to 13 residues. The CDR3 DNA follows: TGTGCCATCAGCATAGGGGGTGTGAATGAGCAGTTCTTC. Its protein is CAISIGGVNEQFF.

This clonotype has a count of ten or more. The V call is TRBV7-8, the J call TRBJ1-4; tentative D call: TRBD1 (5 bases). This CDR3 has 15 amino acids. V was clipped by 3 bases and J by 8 bases, with 16 bases between them. Germline CDR1 and CDR2: SGHVS and FQNEAQ. The CDR3 spells CASSFLGGAEEKLFF. CDR3 in DNA: TGTGCCAGCAGCTTTCTTGGCGGGGCAGAGGAAAAACTGTTTTTT.

This clonotype showed up many times. V usage is TRBV27 and J usage is TRBJ1-2; TRBD1 is a possible D gene (6 bases). The V end was cut by 11 bases, the J end by 8 bases, with 18 bases between. Germline-derived CDR1 and CDR2 are MNHEY and SMNVEV (reference sequence). The CDR3 is 12 amino acids. The CDR3 nucleotides read TGTGCCTCTCGCACAGGGACTTTAGGCTACACCTTC. Its translation is CASRTGTLGYTF.

This clonotype has ten or more counts. The V call is TRBV5-4, the J call TRBJ1-1, with D unclear. The V end was cut by 0 bases, the J end by 2 bases, with 11 bases between. CDR1 is SGHNT and CDR2 is YYREEE in the germline V gene (reference sequence). CDR3 length equals 15 residues. CDR3 amino acids: CASSLGAGINTEAFF. In DNA form, the CDR3 reads TGTGCCAGCAGCTTGGGCGCAGGAATTAACACTGAAGCTTTCTTT. Full variable domain (rest looked up from reference TRBV5-4 and TRBJ1-1): ETGVTQSPTHLIKTRGQQVTLRCSSQSGHNTVSWYQQALGQGPQFIFQYYREEENGRGNFPPRFSGLQFPNYSSELNVNALELDDSALYLCASSLGAGINTEAFFGQGTRLTVV.

This clonotype was recorded many times. The genes are TRBV29-1 and TRBJ1-2; TRBD1 aligns across 7 bases. There are 12 residues in the CDR3. Germline V lookup: CDR1 SQVTM, CDR2 ANQGSEA. Unmatched junction bases numbered 1, after V lost 3 bases and J lost 3 bases. CDR3 loop: CSVDRGDYGYTF. The CDR3 coding sequence is TGCAGCGTTGACAGGGGGGACTATGGCTACACCTTC.

Ten or more counts support this clonotype. V usage is TRBV5-1 and J usage is TRBJ2-3, with TRBD2 matching 9 bases. Losses at the gene ends were 0 bases for V and 0 bases for J; bases not matched to a gene: 5. The CDR3 runs to 17 residues. CDR1 is SGHRS and CDR2 is YFSETQ in the germline V gene. The CDR3 region has the DNA TGCGCCAGCAGCTTGGTGAGCGGGGGGACTAGCACAGATACGCAGTATTTT. It encodes CASSLVSGGTSTDTQYF. Full variable domain (rest looked up from reference TRBV5-1 and TRBJ2-3): KAGVTQTPRYLIKTRGQQVTLSCSPISGHRSVSWYQQTPGQGLQFLFEYFSETQRNKGNFPGRFSGRQFSNSRSEMNVSTLELGDSALYLCASSLVSGGTSTDTQYFGPGTRLTVL.

This clonotype has at least ten counts. The V gene is TRBV5-1, the J gene TRBJ2-3; TRBD2 matches at 8 bases. CDR1 SGHRS and CDR2 YFSETQ come from the germline V gene. The CDR3 runs to 15 residues. The trim removed 2 bases at V and 2 bases at J, leaving 4 bases unmatched. The CDR3: CASSFPTSATDTQYF. As DNA, the CDR3 is TGCGCCAGCAGCTTTCCGACTAGCGCCACAGATACGCAGTATTTT.

This clonotype came up many times. The CDR3 nucleotides read TGTGCCAGCAGCGGAGCTAGGACCGGGGAGCTGTTTTTT. Translated: CASSGARTGELFF. The V gene is TRBV9, the J gene TRBJ2-2, with D hard to call. V lost 3 bases to trimming and J lost 5 bases, with 8 bases between them. The germline gives CDR1 SGDLS, CDR2 YYNGEE. CDR3 length: 13 amino acids. Drawing the rest from reference TRBV9 and TRBJ2-2, the complete variable domain is DSGVTQTPKHLITATGQRVTLRCSPRSGDLSVYWYQQSLDQGLQFLIQYYNGEERAKGNILERFSAQQFPDLHSELNLSSLELGDSALYFCASSGARTGELFFGEGSRLTVL.

In this sample, this clonotype turned up a few times. The chain couples TRBV20-1 to TRBJ2-5, with 14 positions matching TRBD2. J lost 2 bases, V lost 5 bases, and 13 bases had no gene match. CDR3 length: 18 residues. In germline, CDR1 is DFQATT, CDR2 SNEGSKA (reference sequence). In nucleotides, the CDR3 is TGCAGTGCTGGTGGACTAGCGGGAGGACCTGGTAGTCAAGAGACCCAGTACTTC. This sequence encodes CSAGGLAGGPGSQETQYF.